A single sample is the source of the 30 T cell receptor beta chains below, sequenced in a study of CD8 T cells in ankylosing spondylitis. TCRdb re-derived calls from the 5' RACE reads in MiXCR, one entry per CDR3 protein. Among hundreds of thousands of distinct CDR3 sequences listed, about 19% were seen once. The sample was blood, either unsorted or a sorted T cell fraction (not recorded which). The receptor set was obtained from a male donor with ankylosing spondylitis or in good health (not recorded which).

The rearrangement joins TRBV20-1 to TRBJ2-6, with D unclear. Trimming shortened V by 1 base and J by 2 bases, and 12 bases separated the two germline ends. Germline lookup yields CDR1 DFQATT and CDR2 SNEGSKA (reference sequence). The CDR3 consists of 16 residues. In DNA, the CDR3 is TGCAGTGCTAGAGTTCCAGGAACTCCTGGGGCCAACGTCCTGACTTTC. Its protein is CSARVPGTPGANVLTF.

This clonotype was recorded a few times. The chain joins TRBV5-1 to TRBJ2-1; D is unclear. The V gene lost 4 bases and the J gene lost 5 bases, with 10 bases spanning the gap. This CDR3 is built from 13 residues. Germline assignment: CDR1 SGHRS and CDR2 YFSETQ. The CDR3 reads CASSTGRDNEQFF. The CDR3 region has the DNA TGCGCCAGCAGCACCGGACGGGACAATGAGCAGTTCTTC. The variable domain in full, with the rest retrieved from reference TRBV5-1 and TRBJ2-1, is KAGVTQTPRYLIKTRGQQVTLSCSPISGHRSVSWYQQTPGQGLQFLFEYFSETQRNKGNFPGRFSGRQFSNSRSEMNVSTLELGDSALYLCASSTGRDNEQFFGPGTRLTVL.

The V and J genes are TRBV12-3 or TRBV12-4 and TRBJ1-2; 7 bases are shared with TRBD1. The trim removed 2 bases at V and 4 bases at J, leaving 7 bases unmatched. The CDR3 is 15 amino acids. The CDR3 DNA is TGTGCCAGCAGTTTATTCATGGGACAGATCTATGGCTACACCTTC. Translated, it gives CASSLFMGQIYGYTF.

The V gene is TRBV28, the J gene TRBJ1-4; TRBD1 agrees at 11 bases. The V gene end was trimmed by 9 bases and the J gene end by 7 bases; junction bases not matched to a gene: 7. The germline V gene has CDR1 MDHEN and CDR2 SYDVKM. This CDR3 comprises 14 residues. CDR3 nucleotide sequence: TGTGCCAGTTTCTCGGGGACAGGGGGTGAAAAACTGTTTTTT. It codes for CASFSGTGGEKLFF.

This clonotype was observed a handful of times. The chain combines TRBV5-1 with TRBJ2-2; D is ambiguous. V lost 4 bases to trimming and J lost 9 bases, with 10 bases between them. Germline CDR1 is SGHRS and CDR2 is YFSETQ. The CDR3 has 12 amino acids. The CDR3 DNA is TGCGCCAGCAGCAACTGGGCCCGGGAGCTGTTTTTT. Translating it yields CASSNWARELFF.

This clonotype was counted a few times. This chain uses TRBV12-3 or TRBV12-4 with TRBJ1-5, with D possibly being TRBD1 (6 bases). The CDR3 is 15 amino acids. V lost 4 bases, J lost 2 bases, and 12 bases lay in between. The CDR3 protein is CASSYRERGNQPQHF. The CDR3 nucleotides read TGTGCCAGCAGTTACAGGGAGCGAGGCAATCAGCCCCAGCATTTT.

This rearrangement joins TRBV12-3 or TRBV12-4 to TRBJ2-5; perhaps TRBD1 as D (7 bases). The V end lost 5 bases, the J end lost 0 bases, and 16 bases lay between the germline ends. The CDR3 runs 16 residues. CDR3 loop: CASSRAGQPYQETQYF. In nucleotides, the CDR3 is TGTGCCAGCAGTCGGGCGGGACAGCCGTACCAAGAGACCCAGTACTTC.

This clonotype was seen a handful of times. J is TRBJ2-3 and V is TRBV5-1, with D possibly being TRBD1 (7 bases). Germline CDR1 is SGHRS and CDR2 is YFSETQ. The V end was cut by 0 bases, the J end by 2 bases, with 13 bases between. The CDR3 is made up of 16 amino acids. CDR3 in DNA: TGCGCCAGCAGCTTGGGAGGGGGGACAGACACAGATACGCAGTATTTT. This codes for CASSLGGGTDTDTQYF.

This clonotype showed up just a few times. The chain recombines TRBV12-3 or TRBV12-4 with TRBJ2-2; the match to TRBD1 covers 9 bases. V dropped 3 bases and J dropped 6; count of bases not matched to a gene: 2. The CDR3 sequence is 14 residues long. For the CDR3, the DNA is TGTGCCAGCAGTTTGACAGGGGGGGCCGGGGAGCTGTTTTTT. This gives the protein CASSLTGGAGELFF.

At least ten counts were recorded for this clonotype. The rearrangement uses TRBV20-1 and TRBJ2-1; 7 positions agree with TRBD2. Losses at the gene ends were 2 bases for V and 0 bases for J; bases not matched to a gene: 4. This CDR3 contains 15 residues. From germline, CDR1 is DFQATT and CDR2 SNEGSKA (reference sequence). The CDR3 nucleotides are TGCAGTGCTAGATCCGGGAGGAGCTCCTACAATGAGCAGTTCTTC. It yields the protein CSARSGRSSYNEQFF.

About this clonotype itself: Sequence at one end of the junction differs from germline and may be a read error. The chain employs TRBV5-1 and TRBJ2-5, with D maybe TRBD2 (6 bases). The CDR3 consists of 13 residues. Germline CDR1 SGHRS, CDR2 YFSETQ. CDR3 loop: CASTQDYAEIQYF. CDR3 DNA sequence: TGCGCCAGCACCCAGGACTACGCGGAGATCCAGTACTTC.

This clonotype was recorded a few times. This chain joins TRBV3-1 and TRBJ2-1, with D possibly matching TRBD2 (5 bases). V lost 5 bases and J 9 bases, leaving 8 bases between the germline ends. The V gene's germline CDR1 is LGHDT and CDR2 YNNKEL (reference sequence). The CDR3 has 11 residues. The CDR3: CASSWAGEQFF. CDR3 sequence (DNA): TGTGCCAGCAGCTGGGCGGGTGAGCAGTTCTTC.

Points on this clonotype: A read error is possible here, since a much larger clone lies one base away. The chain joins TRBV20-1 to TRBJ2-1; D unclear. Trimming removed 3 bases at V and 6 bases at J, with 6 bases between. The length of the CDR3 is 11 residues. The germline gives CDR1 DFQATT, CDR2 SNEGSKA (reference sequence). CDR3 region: CSARSANEQFF. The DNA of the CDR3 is TGCAGTGCTAGGTCGGCCAATGAGCAGTTCTTC.

CDR3 nucleotide sequence: TGTGCCAGCAGAGTCAGCTCTGGGGCCAACGTCCTGACTTTC. Protein product: CASRVSSGANVLTF. The V call is TRBV7-9, the J call TRBJ2-6; D not resolved. Trimming cost V 6 bases and J 0 bases, with 6 bases left between them. Germline lookup yields CDR1 SEHNR and CDR2 FQNEAQ (reference sequence). This CDR3 spans 14 amino acids. The variable domain in full, completed from reference TRBV7-9 and TRBJ2-6, reads DTGVSQNPRHKITKRGQNVTFRCDPISEHNRLYWYRQTLGQGPEFLTYFQNEAQLEKSRLLSDRFSAERPKGSFSTLEIQRTEQGDSAMYLCASRVSSGANVLTFGAGSRLTVL.

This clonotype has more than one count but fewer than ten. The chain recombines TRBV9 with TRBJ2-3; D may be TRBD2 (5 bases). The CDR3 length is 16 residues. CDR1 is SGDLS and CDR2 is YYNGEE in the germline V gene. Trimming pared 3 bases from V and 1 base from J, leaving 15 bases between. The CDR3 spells CASSAPTRGRTDTQYF. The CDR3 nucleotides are TGTGCCAGCAGCGCCCCGACTCGCGGGCGCACAGATACGCAGTATTTT.

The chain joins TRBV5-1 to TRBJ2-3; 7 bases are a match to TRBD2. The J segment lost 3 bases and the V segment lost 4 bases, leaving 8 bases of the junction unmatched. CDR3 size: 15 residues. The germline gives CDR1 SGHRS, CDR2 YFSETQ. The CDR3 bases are TGCGCCAGCAGCCCCCCGCGGGGGAATACAGATACGCAGTATTTT. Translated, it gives CASSPPRGNTDTQYF. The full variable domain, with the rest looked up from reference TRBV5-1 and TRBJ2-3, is KAGVTQTPRYLIKTRGQQVTLSCSPISGHRSVSWYQQTPGQGLQFLFEYFSETQRNKGNFPGRFSGRQFSNSRSEMNVSTLELGDSALYLCASSPPRGNTDTQYFGPGTRLTVL.

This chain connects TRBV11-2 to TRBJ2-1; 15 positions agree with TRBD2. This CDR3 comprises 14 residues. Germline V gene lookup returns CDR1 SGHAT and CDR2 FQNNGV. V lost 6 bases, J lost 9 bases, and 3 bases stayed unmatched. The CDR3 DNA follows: TGTGCCAGCAGACGGACTAGCGGGAGGGCTGAGCAGTTCTTC. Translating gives CASRRTSGRAEQFF.

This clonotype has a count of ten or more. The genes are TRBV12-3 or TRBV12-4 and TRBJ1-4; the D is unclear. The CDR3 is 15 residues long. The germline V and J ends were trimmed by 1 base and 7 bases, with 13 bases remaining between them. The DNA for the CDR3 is TGTGCCAGCAGTTTAGGGACCGTCCCGGGTGAAAAACTGTTTTTT. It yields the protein CASSLGTVPGEKLFF.

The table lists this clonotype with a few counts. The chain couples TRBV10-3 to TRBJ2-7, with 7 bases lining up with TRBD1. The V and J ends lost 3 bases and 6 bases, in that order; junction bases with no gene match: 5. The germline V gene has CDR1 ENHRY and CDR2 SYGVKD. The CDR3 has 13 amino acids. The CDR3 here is CAISELPGGEQYV. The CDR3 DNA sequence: TGTGCCATCAGTGAACTTCCAGGGGGCGAGCAGTACGTC.

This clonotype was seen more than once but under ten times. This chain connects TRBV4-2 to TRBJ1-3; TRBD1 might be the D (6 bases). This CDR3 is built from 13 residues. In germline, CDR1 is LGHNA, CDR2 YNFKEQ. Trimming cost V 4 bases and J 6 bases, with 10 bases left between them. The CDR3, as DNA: TGTGCCAGCAGCCCGGGACAAACAAACACCATATATTTT. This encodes CASSPGQTNTIYF.

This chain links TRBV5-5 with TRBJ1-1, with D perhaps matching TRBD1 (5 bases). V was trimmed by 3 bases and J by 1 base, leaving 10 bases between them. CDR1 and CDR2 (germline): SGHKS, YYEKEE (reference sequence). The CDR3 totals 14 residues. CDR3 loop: CASSSGGGNTEAFF. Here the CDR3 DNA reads TGTGCCAGCAGCTCGGGGGGAGGGAACACTGAAGCTTTCTTT.

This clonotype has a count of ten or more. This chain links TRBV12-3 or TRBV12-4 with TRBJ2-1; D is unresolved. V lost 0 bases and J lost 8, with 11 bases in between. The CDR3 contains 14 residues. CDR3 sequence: CASSLARLFHEQFF. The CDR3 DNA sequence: TGTGCCAGCAGTTTAGCGCGATTGTTTCATGAGCAGTTCTTC.

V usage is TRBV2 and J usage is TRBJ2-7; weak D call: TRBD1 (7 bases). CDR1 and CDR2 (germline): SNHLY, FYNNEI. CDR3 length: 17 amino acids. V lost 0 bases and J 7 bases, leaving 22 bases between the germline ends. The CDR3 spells CASSEALARGASWEQYV. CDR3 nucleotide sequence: TGTGCCAGCAGTGAAGCGCTTGCCAGGGGGGCTTCCTGGGAGCAGTACGTC.

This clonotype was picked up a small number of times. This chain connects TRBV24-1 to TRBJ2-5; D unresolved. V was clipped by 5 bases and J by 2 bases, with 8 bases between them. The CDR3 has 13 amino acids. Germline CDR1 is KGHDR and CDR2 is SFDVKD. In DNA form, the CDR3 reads TGTGCCACCAGTGCAGGACCACAAGAGACCCAGTACTTC. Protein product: CATSAGPQETQYF.

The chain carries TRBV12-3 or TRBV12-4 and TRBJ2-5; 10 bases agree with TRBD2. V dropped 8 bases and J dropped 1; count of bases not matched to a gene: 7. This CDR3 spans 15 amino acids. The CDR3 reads CASRQRGGFQETQYF. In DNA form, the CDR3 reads TGTGCCAGCCGTCAGCGGGGGGGCTTCCAAGAGACCCAGTACTTC.

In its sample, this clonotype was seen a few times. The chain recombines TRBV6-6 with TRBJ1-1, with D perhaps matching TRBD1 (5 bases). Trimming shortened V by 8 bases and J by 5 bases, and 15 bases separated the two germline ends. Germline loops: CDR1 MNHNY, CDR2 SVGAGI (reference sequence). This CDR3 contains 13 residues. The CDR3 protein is CASEGSPGTEAFF. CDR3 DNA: TGTGCCAGCGAGGGGTCCCCGGGAACTGAAGCTTTCTTT.

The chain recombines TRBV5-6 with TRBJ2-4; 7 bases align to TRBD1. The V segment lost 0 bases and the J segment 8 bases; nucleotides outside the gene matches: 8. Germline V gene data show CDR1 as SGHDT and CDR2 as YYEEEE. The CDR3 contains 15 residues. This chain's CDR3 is CASSLGGQWGYIQYF. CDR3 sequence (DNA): TGTGCCAGCAGCTTGGGGGGACAGTGGGGATACATTCAGTACTTC. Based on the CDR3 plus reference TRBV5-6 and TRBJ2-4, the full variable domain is DAGVTQSPTHLIKTRGQQVTLRCSPKSGHDTVSWYQQALGQGPQFIFQYYEEEERQRGNFPDRFSGHQFPNYSSELNVNALLLGDSALYLCASSLGGQWGYIQYFGAGTRLSVL.

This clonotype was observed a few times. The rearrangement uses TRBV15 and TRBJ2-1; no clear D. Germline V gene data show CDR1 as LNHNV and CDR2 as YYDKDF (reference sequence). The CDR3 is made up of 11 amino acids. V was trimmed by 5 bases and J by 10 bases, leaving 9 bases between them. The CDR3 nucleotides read TGTGCCACCAGCTCGTATTCCGAGCAGTTCTTC. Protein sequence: CATSSYSEQFF.

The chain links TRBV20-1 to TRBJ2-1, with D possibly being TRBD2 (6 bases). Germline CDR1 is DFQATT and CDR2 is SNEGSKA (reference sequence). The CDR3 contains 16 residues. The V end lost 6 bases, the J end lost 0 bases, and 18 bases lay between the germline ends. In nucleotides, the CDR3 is TGCAGTGCCTGGGCCGGGGCGGGGACCTCCTACAATGAGCAGTTCTTC. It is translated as CSAWAGAGTSYNEQFF.

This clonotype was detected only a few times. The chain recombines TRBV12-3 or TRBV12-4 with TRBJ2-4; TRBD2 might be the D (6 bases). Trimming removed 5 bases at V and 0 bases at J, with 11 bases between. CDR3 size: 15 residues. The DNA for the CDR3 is TGTGCCAGCAGTCAAGGGACTCTAGCCAAAAACATTCAGTACTTC. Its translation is CASSQGTLAKNIQYF.